The 2 T cell receptor beta chains presented below share a single source sample, sequenced in a study of blood T cell repertoires in COVID-19. Assay used: immunoSEQ multiplex PCR; TCRdb lists only in-frame clones, some missing. In the table there are tens of thousands of clones, more than 85% of which are singletons. Sequenced sample: PBMCs or T cells enriched from blood (not recorded which). Receptors originate from a woman aged 45-60 years with acute COVID-19.

The V and J genes are TRBV6-2 or TRBV6-3 and TRBJ1-1; D uncertain. Trimming took off 3 bases at V and 1 base at J, with 9 bases between the two ends. This CDR3 contains 14 residues. Germline CDR1 is MNHEY and CDR2 is SVGEGT. The CDR3 here is CASSYASGNTEAFF. The CDR3 DNA follows: TGTGCCAGCAGTTATGCTTCCGGGAACACTGAAGCTTTCTTT.

This chain uses TRBV10-3 with TRBJ2-5; 10 bases are shared with TRBD1. The trim removed 6 bases at V and 2 bases at J, leaving 6 bases unmatched. The CDR3 totals 15 residues. In germline, CDR1 is ENHRY, CDR2 SYGVKD. This CDR3 reads CAISPGTGDQETQYF. The DNA for the CDR3 is TGTGCCATCAGCCCCGGGACAGGGGATCAAGAGACCCAGTACTTC.